This TCR beta chain emerged from a study of cytomegalovirus exposure and HLA in healthy donors. Note on this clone: What it binds is unknown.

The PCR had 60 Vbeta and 13 Jbeta primers. Generated by immunoSEQ multiplex PCR, the TCRdb table keeps only in-frame clones and is missing some. Here the sample spans 180,000 or so clones, approximately 86% being singletons. Notes on the study in general: Some V segments, including TRBV6-2 and TRBV6-3, were excluded as indistinguishable. Accounts indicate the classifier identified cytomegalovirus status with strong specificity and sensitivity.

CDR1 is SGHRS and CDR2 is YFSETQ in the germline V gene. The CDR3 spans 18 residues. After removal of 4 bases from V and 5 bases from J, the junction contained 13 bases not matched to a gene. The sequence derives from a woman aged 30 to 39 in good health and CMV-seronegative. The chain recombines TRBV5-1 with TRBJ2-1, with 12 bases fitting TRBD2. Sequencing input: PBMCs. CDR3 in DNA: TGCGCCAGCAGCAGGGGGCTAGCGGGAGGGCGGGGCAACAATGAGCAGTTCTTC. Its translation: CASSRGLAGGRGNNEQFF.